The next 9 T cell receptor beta chains were all read from a single sample in a study of shared clonotypes between healthy human individuals. The assay was immunoSEQ multiplex PCR, and TCRdb's table has in-frame clones only and misses some. The sample yields around 500,000 clones, roughly 80% seen once. The source material was PBMCs. Source of these receptors: a middle-aged woman in good health. Some clones in this sample may be carry-over from other donors' samples.

On this clone: Sequence at one end of the junction differs from germline and may be a read error. This chain uses TRBV2 with TRBJ2-7; 11 bases are shared with TRBD2. CDR1 and CDR2 (germline): SNHLY, FYNNEI. CDR3 length: 17 residues. CDR3 loop: CANSGGLAEPSTREQYF. DNA of the CDR3: TGTGCCAACAGTGGGGGACTAGCGGAGCCTAGTACTAGGGAGCAGTACTTC.

Note on this clone: Other DNA sequences in this sample translate to the same CDR3. CDR3: CASSFGQGGGYTF. CDR3 bases: TGCGCCAGCAGCTTCGGACAGGGCGGTGGCTACACCTTC. The chain is built from TRBV5-1 and TRBJ1-2; 8 bases match TRBD1. CDR3 length: 13 amino acids. The germline V gene encodes CDR1 SGHRS and CDR2 YFSETQ. J was trimmed by 7 bases and V by 2 bases; bases with no gene match: 4.

The V call is TRBV4-2, the J call TRBJ2-7, with 7 bases fitting TRBD2. Germline CDR1 LGHNA, CDR2 YNFKEQ. The trim removed 3 bases at V and 0 bases at J, leaving 8 bases unmatched. The CDR3 totals 16 residues. CDR3 bases: TGTGCCAGCAGCCATGGGGGAACTAGCGACTCCTACGAGCAGTACTTC. Translating gives CASSHGGTSDSYEQYF.

The gene calls are TRBV7-2 and TRBJ2-1; 8 bases agree with TRBD2. The CDR3 extends over 16 amino acids. Germline V CDR1 and CDR2: SGHTA, FQGNSA. With V trimmed by 5 bases and J by 6 bases, 12 bases remained unmatched. The CDR3: CASSQQRVAGSNEQFF. CDR3 nucleotide sequence: TGTGCCAGCAGCCAACAGAGGGTAGCGGGAAGCAATGAGCAGTTCTTC.

This chain joins TRBV5-1 and TRBJ1-1, with D unresolved. Trimming removed 0 bases from V and 11 bases from J, with 11 bases in between. CDR3 length: 12 amino acids. Germline CDR1 is SGHRS and CDR2 is YFSETQ. The CDR3 spells CASSLDLDTAFF. The CDR3 nucleotides read TGCGCCAGCAGCTTGGATTTGGATACGGCTTTCTTT.

The rearrangement joins TRBV29-1 to TRBJ2-1; TRBD1 matches at 9 bases. The trim removed 6 bases at V and 9 bases at J, leaving 3 bases unmatched. The CDR3 has 11 residues. Germline V CDR1 and CDR2: SQVTM, ANQGSEA. In DNA form, the CDR3 reads TGCAGCGTAAACAGGGGGCGTGAGCAGTTCTTC. This gives the protein CSVNRGREQFF.

V is TRBV30 and J is TRBJ2-2; TRBD1 agrees at 7 bases. This CDR3 region has 16 residues. Germline loops: CDR1 GTSNPN, CDR2 SVGIG (reference sequence). J was trimmed by 3 bases and V by 0 bases; bases with no gene match: 7. This chain's CDR3 is CAWSVNRGWDTGELFF. CDR3 DNA sequence: TGTGCCTGGAGTGTAAACAGGGGTTGGGACACCGGGGAGCTGTTTTTT.

In its sample, this clone was seen a few times. Other nucleotide sequences in the sample specify the same CDR3. The chain links TRBV29-1 to TRBJ1-1; 9 bases agree with TRBD1. The CDR3 has 12 residues. V was clipped by 7 bases and J by 3 bases; unmatched bases: 3. The germline V gene encodes CDR1 SQVTM and CDR2 ANQGSEA. CDR3 DNA: TGCAGCGCTCGGACAGGGGACACTGAAGCTTTCTTT. It yields the protein CSARTGDTEAFF.

The CDR3 protein is CASSTGQGNEKLFF. As DNA, the CDR3 is TGTGCCAGCAGCACGGGACAGGGTAATGAAAAACTGTTTTTT. The J gene is TRBJ1-4, the V gene TRBV28; 9 positions agree with TRBD1. Germline lookup yields CDR1 MDHEN and CDR2 SYDVKM. V shed 6 bases and J 4 bases; nucleotides not matched to a gene: 3. This CDR3 comprises 14 residues.